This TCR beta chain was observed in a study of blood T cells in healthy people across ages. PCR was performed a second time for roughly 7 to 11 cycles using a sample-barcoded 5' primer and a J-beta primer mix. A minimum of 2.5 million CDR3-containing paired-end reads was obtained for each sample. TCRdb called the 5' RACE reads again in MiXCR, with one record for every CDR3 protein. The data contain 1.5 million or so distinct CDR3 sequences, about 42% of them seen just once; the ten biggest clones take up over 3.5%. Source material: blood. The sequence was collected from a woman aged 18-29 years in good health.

DNA for the CDR3: TGTGCCAGCACCCTGGGACGAGCGGGAGGAGTCGAGCAGTTCTTC. Encoded protein: CASTLGRAGGVEQFF. The chain carries TRBV12-3 or TRBV12-4 and TRBJ2-1, with 9 bases matching TRBD2. J gave up 10 bases and V 7 bases, and 14 bases lay outside the gene matches. The CDR3 has 15 residues.